Detailed here is one T cell receptor beta chain. The antigen is undetermined. Donors, without exception, were Caucasian adults residing in Nashville, Tennessee. The entry originates in a study of shared clonotypes between healthy human individuals. DNA at 200 ng, roughly 27,000 T cell genomes, went into sorted-subset replicate PCRs. Profiling relied on immunoSEQ multiplex PCR, and the TCRdb table lists in-frame clones only, not all of them. The sample contains roughly 530,000 clones, about 96% of which appear only once. The study, taken as a whole, reports: Memory subsets had estimated richness that was generally smaller than that of naive subsets. Only blood underwent sampling, and tissue repertoires likely differ.

Sequencing was carried out using naive CD4+ T cells sorted from blood. Documented subset: CD45RA+ positively selected. The sequence was obtained from a woman in her twenties or thirties in good health.

This CDR3 is CASSAQGARSSYEQYF. DNA of the CDR3: TGTGCCAGCAGTGCCCAGGGGGCCCGATCTTCCTACGAGCAGTACTTC. V is TRBV2 and J is TRBJ2-7; 8 bases agree with TRBD1. The V gene end was trimmed by 4 bases and the J gene end by 1 base; junction bases not matched to a gene: 9. The CDR3 has 16 amino acids. Germline V CDR1 and CDR2: SNHLY, FYNNEI.